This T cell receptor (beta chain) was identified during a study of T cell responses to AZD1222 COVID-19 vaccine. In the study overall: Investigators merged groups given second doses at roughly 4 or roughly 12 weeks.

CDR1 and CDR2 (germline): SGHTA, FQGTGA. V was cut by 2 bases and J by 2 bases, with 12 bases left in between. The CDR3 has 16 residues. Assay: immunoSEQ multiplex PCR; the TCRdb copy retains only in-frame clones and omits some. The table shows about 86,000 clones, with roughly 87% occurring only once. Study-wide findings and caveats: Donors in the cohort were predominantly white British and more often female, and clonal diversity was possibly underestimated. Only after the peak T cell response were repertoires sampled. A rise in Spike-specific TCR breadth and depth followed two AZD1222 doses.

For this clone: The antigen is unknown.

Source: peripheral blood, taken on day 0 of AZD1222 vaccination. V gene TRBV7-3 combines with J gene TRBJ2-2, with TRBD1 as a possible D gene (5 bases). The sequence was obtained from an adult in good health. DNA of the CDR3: TGTGCCAGCAGCTTATCAGGGCCCGTTAACACCGGGGAGCTGTTTTTT. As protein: CASSLSGPVNTGELFF.